This paragraph covers one T cell receptor beta chain sequence. The authors' processing: Amplified reference gene primers provided the basis for estimating nucleated cell counts. Clones were read by immunoSEQ multiplex PCR, and TCRdb kept only the in-frame ones, dropping some. The D gene and trimming were derived from the DNA, and the V and J assignments and clone size from that table. Here the sample spans 50,000 to 65,000 clones, more than 85% being singletons. Per germline, CDR1 MDHEN and CDR2 SYDVKM. V lost 6 bases to trimming and J lost 0 bases, with 12 bases between them. The CDR3 loop spans 15 amino acids. The sample belongs to a study of blood T cell repertoires in COVID-19. Background on the study: Acute and convalescent COVID-19 specimens originated in the United States, Italy and Spain. PBMCs, B-cell-depleted T cells, or T cells were the source of the cDNA or gDNA that made up the material.

The sample taken for sequencing was peripheral blood. The TCR sequence derives from a man aged 50-60 years with acute or convalescent COVID-19. V gene TRBV28 combines with J gene TRBJ1-3; TRBD1 is a possible D gene (5 bases). The CDR3 DNA sequence: TGTGCCAGCAGCGCGGGACGGAACTCTGGAAACACCATATATTTT. Translating it yields CASSAGRNSGNTIYF.